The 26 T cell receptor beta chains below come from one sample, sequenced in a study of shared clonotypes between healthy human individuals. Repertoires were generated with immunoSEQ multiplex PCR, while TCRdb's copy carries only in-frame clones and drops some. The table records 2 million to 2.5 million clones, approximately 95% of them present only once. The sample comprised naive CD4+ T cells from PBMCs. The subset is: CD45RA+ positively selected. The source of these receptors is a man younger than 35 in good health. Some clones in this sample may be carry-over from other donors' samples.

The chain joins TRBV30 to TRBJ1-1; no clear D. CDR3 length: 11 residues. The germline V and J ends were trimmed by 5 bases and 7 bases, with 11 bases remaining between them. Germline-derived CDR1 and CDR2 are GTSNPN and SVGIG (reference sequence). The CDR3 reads CAWGQDHEAFF. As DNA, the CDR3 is TGTGCCTGGGGCCAGGACCATGAAGCTTTCTTT.

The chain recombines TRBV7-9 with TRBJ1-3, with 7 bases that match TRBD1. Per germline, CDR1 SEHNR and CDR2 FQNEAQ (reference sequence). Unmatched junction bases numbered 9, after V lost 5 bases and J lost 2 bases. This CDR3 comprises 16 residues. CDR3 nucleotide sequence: TGTGCCAGCAGCCCACAGGGGCAATCGGCTGGAAACACCATATATTTT. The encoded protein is CASSPQGQSAGNTIYF.

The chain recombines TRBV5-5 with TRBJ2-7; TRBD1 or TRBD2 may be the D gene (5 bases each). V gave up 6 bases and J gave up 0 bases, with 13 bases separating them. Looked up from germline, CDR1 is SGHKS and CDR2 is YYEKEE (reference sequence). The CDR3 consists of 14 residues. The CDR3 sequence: CASTPVGASYEQYF. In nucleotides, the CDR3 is TGTGCCAGCACCCCGGTCGGGGCCTCCTACGAGCAGTACTTC.

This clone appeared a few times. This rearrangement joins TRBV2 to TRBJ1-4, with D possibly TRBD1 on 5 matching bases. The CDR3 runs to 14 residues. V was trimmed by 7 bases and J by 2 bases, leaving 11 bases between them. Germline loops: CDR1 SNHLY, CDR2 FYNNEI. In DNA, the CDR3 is TGTGCCAGCAAGGCCAGGGTTACTAATGAAAAACTGTTTTTT. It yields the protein CASKARVTNEKLFF.

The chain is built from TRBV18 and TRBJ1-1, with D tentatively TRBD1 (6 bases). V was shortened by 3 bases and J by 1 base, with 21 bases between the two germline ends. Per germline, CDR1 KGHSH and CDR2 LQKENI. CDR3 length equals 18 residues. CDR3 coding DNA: TGTGCCAGCTCACCCCGACAGGCTACTGTCCCCGGGAACACTGAAGCTTTCTTT. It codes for CASSPRQATVPGNTEAFF.

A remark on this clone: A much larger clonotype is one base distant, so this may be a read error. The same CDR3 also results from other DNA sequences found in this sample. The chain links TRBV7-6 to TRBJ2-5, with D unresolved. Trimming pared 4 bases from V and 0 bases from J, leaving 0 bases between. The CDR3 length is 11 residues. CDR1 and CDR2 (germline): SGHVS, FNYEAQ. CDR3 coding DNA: TGTGCCAGCAGCTACCAAGAGACCCAGTACTTC. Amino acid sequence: CASSYQETQYF.

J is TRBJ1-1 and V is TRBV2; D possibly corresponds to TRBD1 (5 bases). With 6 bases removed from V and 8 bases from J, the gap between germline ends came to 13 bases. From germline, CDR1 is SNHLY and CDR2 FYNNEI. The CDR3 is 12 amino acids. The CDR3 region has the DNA TGTGCCAGCAGACCCAGACAGTTCGAAGCTTTCTTT. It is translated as CASRPRQFEAFF.

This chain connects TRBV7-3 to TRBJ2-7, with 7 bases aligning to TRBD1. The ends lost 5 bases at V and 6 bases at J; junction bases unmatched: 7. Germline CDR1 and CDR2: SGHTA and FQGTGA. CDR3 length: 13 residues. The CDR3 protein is CASSPNRGSEQYF. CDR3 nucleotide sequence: TGTGCCAGCAGCCCGAACAGGGGAAGCGAGCAGTACTTC.

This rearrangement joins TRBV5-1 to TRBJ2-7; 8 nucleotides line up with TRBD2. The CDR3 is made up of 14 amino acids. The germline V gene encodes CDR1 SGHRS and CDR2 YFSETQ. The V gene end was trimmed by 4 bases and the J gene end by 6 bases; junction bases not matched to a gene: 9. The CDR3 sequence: CASSLPGGGSEQYF. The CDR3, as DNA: TGCGCCAGCAGCCTCCCGGGGGGGGGTAGCGAGCAGTACTTC.

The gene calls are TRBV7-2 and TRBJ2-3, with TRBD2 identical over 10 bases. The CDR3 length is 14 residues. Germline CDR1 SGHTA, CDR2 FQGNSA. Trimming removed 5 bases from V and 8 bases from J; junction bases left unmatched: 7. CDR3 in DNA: TGTGCCAGCAGCCCGAGCGGGAGGGGTACTACGCAGTATTTT. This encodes CASSPSGRGTTQYF.

The CDR3 sequence is CASSLYDSTNTGELFF. The CDR3 DNA follows: TGTGCCAGCAGTTTATATGACAGTACGAACACCGGGGAGCTGTTTTTT. The chain employs TRBV28 and TRBJ2-2, with a weak D call TRBD1 (5 bases). The CDR3 length is 16 residues. Per the germline V gene, CDR1 is MDHEN and CDR2 is SYDVKM. V lost 1 base and J 0 bases, leaving 9 bases between the germline ends.

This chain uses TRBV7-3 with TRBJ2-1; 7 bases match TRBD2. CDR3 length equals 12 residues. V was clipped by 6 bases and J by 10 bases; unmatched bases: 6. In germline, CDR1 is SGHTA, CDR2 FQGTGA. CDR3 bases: TGTGCCAGCAGTCAGCGGGGAGGGGAGCAGTTCTTC. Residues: CASSQRGGEQFF.

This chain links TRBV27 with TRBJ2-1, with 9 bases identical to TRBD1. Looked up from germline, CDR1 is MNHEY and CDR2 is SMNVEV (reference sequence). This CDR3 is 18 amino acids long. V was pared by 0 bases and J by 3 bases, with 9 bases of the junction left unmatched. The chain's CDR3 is CASSLSGTGSLFYNEQFF. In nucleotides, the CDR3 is TGTGCCAGCAGTTTATCCGGGACAGGGTCCCTCTTCTACAATGAGCAGTTCTTC.

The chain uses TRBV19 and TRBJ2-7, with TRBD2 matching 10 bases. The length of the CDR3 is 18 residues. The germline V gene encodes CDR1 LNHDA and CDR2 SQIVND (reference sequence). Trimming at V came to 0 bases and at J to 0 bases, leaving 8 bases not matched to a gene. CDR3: CASSIDRSASGGSYEQYF. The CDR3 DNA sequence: TGTGCCAGTAGTATAGATCGGTCGGCTAGCGGGGGCTCCTACGAGCAGTACTTC.

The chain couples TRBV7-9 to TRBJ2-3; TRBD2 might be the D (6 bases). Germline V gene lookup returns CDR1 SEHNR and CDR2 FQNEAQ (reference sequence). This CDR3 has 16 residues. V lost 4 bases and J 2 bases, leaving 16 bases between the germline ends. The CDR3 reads CASSSGVGGFTDTQYF. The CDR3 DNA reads TGTGCCAGCAGCTCGGGAGTTGGGGGGTTCACAGATACGCAGTATTTT.

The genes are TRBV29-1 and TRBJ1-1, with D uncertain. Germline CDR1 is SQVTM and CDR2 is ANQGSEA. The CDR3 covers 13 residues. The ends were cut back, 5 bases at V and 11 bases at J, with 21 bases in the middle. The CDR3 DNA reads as TGCAGCGTTAGTATCGGTGGGCTGGGTTTGGCTTTCTTT. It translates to CSVSIGGLGLAFF.

CDR3 residues: CASSESSSPFNEQFF. The CDR3, as DNA: TGTGCCAGCAGTGAGAGTAGCTCCCCTTTTAATGAGCAGTTCTTC. The rearrangement uses TRBV2 and TRBJ2-1; D gene uncertain. Trimming took 3 bases from V and 7 from J, leaving 16 bases between them. Germline lookup yields CDR1 SNHLY and CDR2 FYNNEI. The CDR3 runs to 15 residues.

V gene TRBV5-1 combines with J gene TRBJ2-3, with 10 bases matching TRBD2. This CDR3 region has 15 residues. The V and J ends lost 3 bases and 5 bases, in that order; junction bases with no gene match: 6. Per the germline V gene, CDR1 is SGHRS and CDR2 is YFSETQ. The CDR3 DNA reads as TGCGCCAGCAGCTCTAGCGGGAGTGAAAGAGATACGCAGTATTTT. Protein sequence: CASSSSGSERDTQYF.

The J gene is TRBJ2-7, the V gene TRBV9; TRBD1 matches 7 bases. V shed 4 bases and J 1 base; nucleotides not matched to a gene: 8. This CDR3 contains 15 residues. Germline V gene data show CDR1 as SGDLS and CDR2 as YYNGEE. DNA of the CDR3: TGTGCCAGCAGCACCCAACCGGGACAGTCCTACGAGCAGTACTTC. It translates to CASSTQPGQSYEQYF.

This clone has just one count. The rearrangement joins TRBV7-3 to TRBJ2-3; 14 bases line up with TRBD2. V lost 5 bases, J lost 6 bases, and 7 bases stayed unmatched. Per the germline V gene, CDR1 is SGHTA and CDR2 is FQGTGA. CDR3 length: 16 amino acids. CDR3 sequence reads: CASSDGTSGRSDTQYF. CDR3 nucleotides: TGTGCCAGCAGCGACGGGACTAGCGGGAGATCGGATACGCAGTATTTT.

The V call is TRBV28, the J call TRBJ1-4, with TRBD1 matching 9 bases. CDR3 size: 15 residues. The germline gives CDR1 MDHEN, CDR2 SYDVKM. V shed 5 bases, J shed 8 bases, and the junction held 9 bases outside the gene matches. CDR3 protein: CASSMPGQGYEKLFF. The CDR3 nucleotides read TGTGCCAGCAGTATGCCGGGACAGGGTTACGAAAAACTGTTTTTT. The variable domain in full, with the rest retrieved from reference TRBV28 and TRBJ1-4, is DVKVTQSSRYLVKRTGEKVFLECVQDMDHENMFWYRQDPGLGLRLIYFSYDVKMKEKGDIPEGYSVSREKKERFSLILESASTNQTSMYLCASSMPGQGYEKLFFGSGTQLSVL.

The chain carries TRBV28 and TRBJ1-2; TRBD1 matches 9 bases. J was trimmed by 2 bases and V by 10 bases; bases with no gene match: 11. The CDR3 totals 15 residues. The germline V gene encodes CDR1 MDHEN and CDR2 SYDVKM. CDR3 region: CATKTQGTGNYGYTF. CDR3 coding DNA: TGTGCCACCAAAACTCAGGGGACAGGGAACTATGGCTACACCTTC.

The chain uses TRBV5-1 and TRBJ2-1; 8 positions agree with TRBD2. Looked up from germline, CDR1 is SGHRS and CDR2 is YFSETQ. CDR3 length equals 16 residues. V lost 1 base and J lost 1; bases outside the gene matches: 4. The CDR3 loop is CASSLISGASYNEQFF. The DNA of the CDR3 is TGCGCCAGCAGCTTGATTAGCGGGGCATCCTACAATGAGCAGTTCTTC.

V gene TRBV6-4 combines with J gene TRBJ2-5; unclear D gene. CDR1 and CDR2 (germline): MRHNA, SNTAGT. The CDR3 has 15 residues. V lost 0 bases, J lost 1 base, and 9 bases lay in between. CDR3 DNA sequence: TGTGCCAGCAGTGACTCGATAGGTCCCCAAGAGACCCAGTACTTC. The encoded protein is CASSDSIGPQETQYF.

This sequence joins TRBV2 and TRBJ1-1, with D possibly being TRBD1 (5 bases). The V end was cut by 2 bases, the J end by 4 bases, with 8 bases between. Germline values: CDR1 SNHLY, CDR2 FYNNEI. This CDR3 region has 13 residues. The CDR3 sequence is CASSENGGTEAFF. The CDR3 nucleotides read TGTGCCAGCAGTGAAAATGGGGGCACTGAAGCTTTCTTT.

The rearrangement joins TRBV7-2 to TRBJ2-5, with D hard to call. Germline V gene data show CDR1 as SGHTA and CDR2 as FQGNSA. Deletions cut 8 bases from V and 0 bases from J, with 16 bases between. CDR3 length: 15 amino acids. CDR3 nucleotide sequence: TGTGCCAGCTTACGGGTAGGATGGGACCAAGAGACCCAGTACTTC. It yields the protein CASLRVGWDQETQYF.